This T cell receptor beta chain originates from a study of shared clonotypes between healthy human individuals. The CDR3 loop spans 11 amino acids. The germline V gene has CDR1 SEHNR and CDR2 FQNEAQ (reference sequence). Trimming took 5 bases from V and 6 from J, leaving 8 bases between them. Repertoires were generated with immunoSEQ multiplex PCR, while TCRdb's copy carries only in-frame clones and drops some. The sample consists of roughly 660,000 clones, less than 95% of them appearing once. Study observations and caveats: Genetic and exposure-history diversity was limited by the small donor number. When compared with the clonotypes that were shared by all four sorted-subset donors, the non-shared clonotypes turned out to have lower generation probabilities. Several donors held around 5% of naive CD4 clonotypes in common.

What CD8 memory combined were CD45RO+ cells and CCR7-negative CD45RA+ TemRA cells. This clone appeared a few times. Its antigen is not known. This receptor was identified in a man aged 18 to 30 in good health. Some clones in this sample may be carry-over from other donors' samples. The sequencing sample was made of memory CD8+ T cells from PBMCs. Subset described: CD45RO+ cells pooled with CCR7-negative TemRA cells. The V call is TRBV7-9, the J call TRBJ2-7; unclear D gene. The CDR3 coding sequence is TGTGCCAGCAGCCACCTAGTCGAGCAGTACTTC. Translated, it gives CASSHLVEQYF. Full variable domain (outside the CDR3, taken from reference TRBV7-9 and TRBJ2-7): DTGVSQNPRHKITKRGQNVTFRCDPISEHNRLYWYRQTLGQGPEFLTYFQNEAQLEKSRLLSDRFSAERPKGSFSTLEIQRTEQGDSAMYLCASSHLVEQYFGPGTRLTVT.